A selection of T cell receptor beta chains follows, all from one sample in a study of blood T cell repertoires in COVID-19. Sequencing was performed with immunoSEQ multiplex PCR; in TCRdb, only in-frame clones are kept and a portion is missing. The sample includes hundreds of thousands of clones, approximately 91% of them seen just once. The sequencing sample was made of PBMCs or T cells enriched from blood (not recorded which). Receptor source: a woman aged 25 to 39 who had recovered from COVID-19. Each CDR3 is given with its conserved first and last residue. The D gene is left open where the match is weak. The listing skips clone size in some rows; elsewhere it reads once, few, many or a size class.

CDR3nt: TGTGCCAGCAGGCACAGAACGTATAGCAATCAGCCCCAGCATTTT; CDR3aa: CASRHRTYSNQPQHF; d_gene: -; abundance: -; j_gene: TRBJ1-5; v_gene: TRBV28
CDR3nt: TGTGCCAGCAGGGCAACAGGGACAGATACGCAGTATTTT; CDR3aa: CASRATGTDTQYF; d_gene: -; abundance: -; j_gene: TRBJ2-3; v_gene: TRBV27
CDR3nt: TGTGCCACCAGCAGAGATCAGGGTTTGGGGTCACCCCTCCACTTT; CDR3aa: CATSRDQGLGSPLHF; d_gene: -; abundance: -; j_gene: TRBJ1-6; v_gene: TRBV15
CDR3nt: TGTGCCAGCAGCTCGAAACGGGGTTTGGGGACCGGGGAGCTGTTTTTT; CDR3aa: CASSSKRGLGTGELFF; d_gene: -; abundance: -; j_gene: TRBJ2-2; v_gene: TRBV7-9
CDR3nt: TGTGCCACCGGGTCCAGGGGGAATGAGCAGTTCTTC; CDR3aa: CATGSRGNEQFF; d_gene: TRBD1; abundance: -; j_gene: TRBJ2-1; v_gene: TRBV15
CDR3nt: TGTGCCAGCAGCTTATATCCCCGACAGGGTTTTTCTGATGAGCAGTTCTTC; CDR3aa: CASSLYPRQGFSDEQFF; d_gene: TRBD1; abundance: -; j_gene: TRBJ2-1; v_gene: TRBV7-3
CDR3nt: TGTGCCAGCACCCCCCGGGGGGCCTACGAGCAGTACTTC; CDR3aa: CASTPRGAYEQYF; d_gene: TRBD2; abundance: -; j_gene: TRBJ2-7; v_gene: TRBV28
CDR3nt: TGTGCCAGCAGCTTACCCCTCGATGTAGGGGTCCAAAGCAATGAGCAGTTCTTC; CDR3aa: CASSLPLDVGVQSNEQFF; d_gene: -; abundance: -; j_gene: TRBJ2-1; v_gene: TRBV7-2
CDR3nt: TGTGCCAGCAAAAGTTGGAGCTACGAGCAGTACTTC; CDR3aa: CASKSWSYEQYF; d_gene: -; abundance: -; j_gene: TRBJ2-7; v_gene: TRBV6-5
CDR3nt: TGTGCCAGCAGCTTGGGAGCGGGGGGGAGCACAGATACGCAGTATTTT; CDR3aa: CASSLGAGGSTDTQYF; d_gene: TRBD2; abundance: once; j_gene: TRBJ2-3; v_gene: TRBV5-5
CDR3nt: TGTGCCAGCTCACCACGCGCCCCGAACACTGAAGCTTTCTTT; CDR3aa: CASSPRAPNTEAFF; d_gene: -; abundance: -; j_gene: TRBJ1-1; v_gene: TRBV18
CDR3nt: TGCGCCAGCAGCTGGACGCCTACAGGGGGCGGGCAAGAGACCCAGTACTTC; CDR3aa: CASSWTPTGGGQETQYF; d_gene: TRBD1; abundance: -; j_gene: TRBJ2-5; v_gene: TRBV4-1
CDR3nt: TGTGCCATCAGTGAGAGGAGAGAGGAGACCCAGTACTTC; CDR3aa: CAISERREETQYF; d_gene: -; abundance: -; j_gene: TRBJ2-5; v_gene: TRBV10-3
CDR3nt: TGTGCCAGCAGCTTCGAAGGGGGACAGCCCCAGCATTTT; CDR3aa: CASSFEGGQPQHF; d_gene: -; abundance: once; j_gene: TRBJ1-5; v_gene: TRBV7-9
CDR3nt: TGTGCCTGGGACCCCGGGACAGGGGGACGAGGACAGCCCCAGCATTTT; CDR3aa: CAWDPGTGGRGQPQHF; d_gene: TRBD1; abundance: -; j_gene: TRBJ1-5; v_gene: TRBV30
CDR3nt: TGCGCCAGCAGCCAGATCCAGGGTACTGAAGCTTTCTTT; CDR3aa: CASSQIQGTEAFF; d_gene: -; abundance: -; j_gene: TRBJ1-1; v_gene: TRBV4-1
CDR3nt: TGTGCCAGCAGCCAAACAACAGCAAACTACAATGAGCAGTTCTTC; CDR3aa: CASSQTTANYNEQFF; d_gene: -; abundance: -; j_gene: TRBJ2-1; v_gene: TRBV3-1/TRBV3-2
CDR3nt: TGTGCCAGCAGCACGACGGACAGATCTGAAGCTTTCTTT; CDR3aa: CASSTTDRSEAFF; d_gene: -; abundance: -; j_gene: TRBJ1-1; v_gene: TRBV7-2
CDR3nt: TGCACCAGAGGACAGCGGTATCAGCCCCAGCATTTT; CDR3aa: CTRGQRYQPQHF; d_gene: -; abundance: -; j_gene: TRBJ1-5; v_gene: TRBV1
CDR3nt: TGTGCCAGCAGCCCGGGACTAGTCAATGAGCAGTTCTTC; CDR3aa: CASSPGLVNEQFF; d_gene: TRBD2; abundance: -; j_gene: TRBJ2-1; v_gene: TRBV5-4
CDR3nt: TGCGCCAGCAGCCAAGAATACGACAGCAACTATGGCTACACCTTC; CDR3aa: CASSQEYDSNYGYTF; d_gene: -; abundance: -; j_gene: TRBJ1-2; v_gene: TRBV4-3
CDR3nt: TGTGCCTGGAGTGTTTTGGAGGGAAACACCATATATTTT; CDR3aa: CAWSVLEGNTIYF; d_gene: -; abundance: -; j_gene: TRBJ1-3; v_gene: TRBV30
CDR3nt: TGTGCCACCAGTCGTATTGGGGGGGCCTACAATGAGCAGTTCTTC; CDR3aa: CATSRIGGAYNEQFF; d_gene: TRBD2; abundance: once; j_gene: TRBJ2-1; v_gene: TRBV24-1
CDR3nt: TGTGCCAGCAGCTCTTCGGGACTAGCGGGGGGGCATAGTGAGCAGTTCTTC; CDR3aa: CASSSSGLAGGHSEQFF; d_gene: TRBD2; abundance: -; j_gene: TRBJ2-1; v_gene: TRBV7-6
CDR3nt: TGTGCCAGCAGCGTAATGGGGGCGGTCAATGAGCAGTTCTTC; CDR3aa: CASSVMGAVNEQFF; d_gene: -; abundance: -; j_gene: TRBJ2-1; v_gene: TRBV9
CDR3nt: TGTGCCAGCAGCCCCCCCGGACAGAATGAAAAACTGTTTTTT; CDR3aa: CASSPPGQNEKLFF; d_gene: -; abundance: -; j_gene: TRBJ1-4; v_gene: TRBV7-6